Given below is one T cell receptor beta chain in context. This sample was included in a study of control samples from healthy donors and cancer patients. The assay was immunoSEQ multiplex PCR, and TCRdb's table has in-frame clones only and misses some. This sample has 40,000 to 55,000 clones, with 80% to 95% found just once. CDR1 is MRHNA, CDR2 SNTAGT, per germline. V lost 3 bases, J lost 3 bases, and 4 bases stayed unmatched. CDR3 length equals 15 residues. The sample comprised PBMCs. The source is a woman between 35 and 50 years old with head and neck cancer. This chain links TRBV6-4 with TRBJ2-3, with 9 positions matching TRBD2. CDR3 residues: CASSEETSGTDTQYF. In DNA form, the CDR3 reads TGTGCCAGCAGTGAAGAGACTAGCGGAACAGATACGCAGTATTTT.